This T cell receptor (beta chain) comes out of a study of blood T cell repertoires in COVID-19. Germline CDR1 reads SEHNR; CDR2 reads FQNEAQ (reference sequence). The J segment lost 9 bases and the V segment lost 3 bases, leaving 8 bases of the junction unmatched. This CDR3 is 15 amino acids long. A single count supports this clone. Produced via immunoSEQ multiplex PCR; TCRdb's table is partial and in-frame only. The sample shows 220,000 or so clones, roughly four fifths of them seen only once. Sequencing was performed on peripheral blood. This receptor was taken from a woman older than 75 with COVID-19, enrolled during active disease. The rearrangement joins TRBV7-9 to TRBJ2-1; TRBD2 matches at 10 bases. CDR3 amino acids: CASSFPSGSPSEQFF. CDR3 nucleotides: TGTGCCAGCAGCTTCCCTAGCGGGAGCCCCAGTGAGCAGTTCTTC.